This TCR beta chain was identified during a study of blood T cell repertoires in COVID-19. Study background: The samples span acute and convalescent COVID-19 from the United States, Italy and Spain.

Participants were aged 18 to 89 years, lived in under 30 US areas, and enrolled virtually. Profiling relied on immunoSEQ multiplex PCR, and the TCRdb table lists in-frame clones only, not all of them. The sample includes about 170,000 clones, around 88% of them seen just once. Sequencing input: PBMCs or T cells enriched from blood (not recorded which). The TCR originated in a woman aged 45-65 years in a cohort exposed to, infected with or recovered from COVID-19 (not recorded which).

CDR3 sequence: CASSEYRGYQETQYF. CDR3 nucleotides: TGTGCCAGCAGTGAATATAGAGGGTACCAAGAGACCCAGTACTTC. The genes are TRBV25-1 and TRBJ2-5; D might be TRBD2 (5 bases). V lost 0 bases and J lost 0, with 8 bases in between. Germline-derived CDR1 and CDR2 are MGHDK and SYGVNS. The CDR3 length is 15 residues.